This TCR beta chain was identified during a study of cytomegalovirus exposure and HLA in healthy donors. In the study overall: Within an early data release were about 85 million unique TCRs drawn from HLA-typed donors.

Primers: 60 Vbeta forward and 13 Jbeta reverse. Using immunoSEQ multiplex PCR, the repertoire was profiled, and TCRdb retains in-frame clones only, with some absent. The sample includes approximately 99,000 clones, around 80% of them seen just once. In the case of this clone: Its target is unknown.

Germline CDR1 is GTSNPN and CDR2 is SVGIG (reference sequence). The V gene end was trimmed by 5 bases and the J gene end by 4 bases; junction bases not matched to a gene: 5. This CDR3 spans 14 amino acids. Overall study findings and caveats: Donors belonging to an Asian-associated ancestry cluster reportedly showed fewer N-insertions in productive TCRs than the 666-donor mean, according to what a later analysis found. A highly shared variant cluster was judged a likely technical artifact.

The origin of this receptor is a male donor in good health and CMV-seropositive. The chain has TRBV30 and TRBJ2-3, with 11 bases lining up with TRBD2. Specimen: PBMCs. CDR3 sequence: CAWCSGGVADTQYF. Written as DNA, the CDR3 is TGTGCCTGGTGTAGCGGGGGGGTGGCAGATACGCAGTATTTT.